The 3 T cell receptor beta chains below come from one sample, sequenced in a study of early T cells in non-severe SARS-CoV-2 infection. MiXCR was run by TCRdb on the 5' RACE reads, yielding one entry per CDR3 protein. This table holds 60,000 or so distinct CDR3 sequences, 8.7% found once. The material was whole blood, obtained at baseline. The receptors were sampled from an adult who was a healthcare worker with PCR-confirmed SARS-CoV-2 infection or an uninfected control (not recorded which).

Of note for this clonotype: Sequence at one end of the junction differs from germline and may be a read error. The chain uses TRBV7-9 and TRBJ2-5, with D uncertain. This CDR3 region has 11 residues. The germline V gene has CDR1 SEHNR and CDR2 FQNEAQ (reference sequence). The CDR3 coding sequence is TGTGCCAGCAGCTTAGGGGATCCCTTGGACTTC. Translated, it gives CASSLGDPLDF.

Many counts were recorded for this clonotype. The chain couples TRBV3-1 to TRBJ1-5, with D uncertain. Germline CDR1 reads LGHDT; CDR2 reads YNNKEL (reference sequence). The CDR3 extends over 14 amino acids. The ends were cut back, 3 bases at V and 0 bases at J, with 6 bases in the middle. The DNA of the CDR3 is TGTGCCAGCAGCCAGGGGATTAGCAATCAGCCCCAGCATTTT. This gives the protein CASSQGISNQPQHF.

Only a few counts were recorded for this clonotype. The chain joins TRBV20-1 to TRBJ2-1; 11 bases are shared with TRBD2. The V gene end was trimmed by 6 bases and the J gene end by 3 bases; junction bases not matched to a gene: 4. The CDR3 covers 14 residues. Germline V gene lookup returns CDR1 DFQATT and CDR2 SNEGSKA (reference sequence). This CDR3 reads CSARLAGFYNEQFF. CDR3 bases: TGCAGTGCGAGACTAGCGGGATTCTACAATGAGCAGTTCTTC.